This section outlines one T cell receptor (beta chain) sequence together with its context. The antigen remains unidentified. Sequencing was performed with immunoSEQ multiplex PCR; in TCRdb, only in-frame clones are kept and a portion is missing. The repertoire holds approximately 2,300,000 clones, with around 90% as singletons. This specimen comes from a study of shared clonotypes between healthy human individuals. Study-wide findings and caveats: Generation probability values for non-shared clonotypes were lower than those for clonotypes shared by all four donors.

The sequence derives from a man between 18 and 35 years old in good health. Some clones in this sample may be carry-over from other donors' samples. Sequences were obtained from naive CD4+ T cells from PBMCs. The subset is: CD45RA+ positively selected.

This chain's CDR3 is CASSRGTSGAGEQFF. The CDR3 DNA sequence: TGTGCCAGCAGCCGAGGGACTAGCGGGGCGGGTGAGCAGTTCTTC. The rearrangement uses TRBV7-3 and TRBJ2-1; 13 bases are a match to TRBD2. V was pared by 5 bases and J by 9 bases, with 7 bases of the junction left unmatched. CDR1 is SGHTA and CDR2 is FQGTGA in the germline V gene. This CDR3 comprises 15 residues.